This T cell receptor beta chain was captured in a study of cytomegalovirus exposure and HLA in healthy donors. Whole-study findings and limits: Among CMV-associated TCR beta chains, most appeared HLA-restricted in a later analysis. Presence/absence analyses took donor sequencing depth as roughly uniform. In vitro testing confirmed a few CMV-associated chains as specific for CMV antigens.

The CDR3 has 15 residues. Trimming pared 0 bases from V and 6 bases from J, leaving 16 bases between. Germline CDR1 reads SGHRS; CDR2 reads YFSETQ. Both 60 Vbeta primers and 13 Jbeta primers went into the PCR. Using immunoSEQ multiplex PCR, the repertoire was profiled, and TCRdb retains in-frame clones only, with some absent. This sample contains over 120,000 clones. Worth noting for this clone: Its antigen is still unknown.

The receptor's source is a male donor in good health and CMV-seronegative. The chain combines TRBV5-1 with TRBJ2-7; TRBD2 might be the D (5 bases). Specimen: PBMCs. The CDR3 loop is CASSLATGNGGEQYF. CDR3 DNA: TGCGCCAGCAGCTTGGCGACGGGGAACGGCGGCGAGCAGTACTTC.